This T cell receptor (beta chain) was documented in a study of CD8 T cells in ankylosing spondylitis. Via MiXCR, TCRdb re-called the 5' RACE reads, giving one row per CDR3 protein. The data contain about 140,000 distinct CDR3 sequences, 7% to 9% of them singletons. This clonotype has a handful of counts. The target antigen is unknown. The study, taken as a whole, reports: For ankylosing spondylitis blood, a TCR beta motif of fewer than 10 highly homologous variants appeared characteristic.

Germline assignment: CDR1 SNHLY and CDR2 FYNNEI. The CDR3 runs 14 residues. V lost 8 bases, J lost 4 bases, and 14 bases lay in between. The sequenced sample was synovial fluid, either unsorted or a sorted T cell fraction (not recorded which). This chain uses TRBV2 with TRBJ2-2; TRBD2 might be the D (6 bases). The TCR originated in a male donor with ankylosing spondylitis. In nucleotides, the CDR3 is TGTGCCAGCTCGGAGGGCCCGGGCACCGGGGAGCTGTTTTTT. It translates to CASSEGPGTGELFF.